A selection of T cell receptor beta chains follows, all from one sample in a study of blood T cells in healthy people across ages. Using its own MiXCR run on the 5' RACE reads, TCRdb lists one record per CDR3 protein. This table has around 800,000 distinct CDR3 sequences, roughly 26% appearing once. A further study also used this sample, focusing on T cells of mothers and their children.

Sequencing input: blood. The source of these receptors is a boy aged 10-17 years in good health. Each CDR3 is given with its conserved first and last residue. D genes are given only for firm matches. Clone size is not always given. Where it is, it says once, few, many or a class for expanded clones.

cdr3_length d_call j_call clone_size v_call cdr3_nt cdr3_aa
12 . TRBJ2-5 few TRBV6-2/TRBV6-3 TGTGCCAGCAGTTGGCAGAAAGAGACCCAGTACTTC CASSWQKETQYF
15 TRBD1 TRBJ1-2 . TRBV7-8 TGTGCCAGCAGCTTAGTGTCCGGGACAGGGGGGGGCTACACCTTC CASSLVSGTGGGYTF
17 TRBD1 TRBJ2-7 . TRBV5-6 TGTGCCAGCAGCTCGGGGACAGGGATTTGGGCTTACTACGAGCAGTACTTC CASSSGTGIWAYYEQYF
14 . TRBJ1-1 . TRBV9 TGTGCCAGAAAGGTAACAGCCCCGAACACTGAAGCTTTCTTT CARKVTAPNTEAFF
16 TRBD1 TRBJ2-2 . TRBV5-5 TGTGCCAGCAGCAATCACGCAGGGGGCGCGAGCGGGGAGCTGTTTTTT CASSNHAGGASGELFF
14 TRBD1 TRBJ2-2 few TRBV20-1 TGCAGTGCTCTTCGACAGGGGAACACCGGGGAGCTGTTTTTT CSALRQGNTGELFF
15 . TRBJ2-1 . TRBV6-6 TGTGCCAGCAGTTACGGGCGGGACTCTTACAATGAGCAGTTCTTC CASSYGRDSYNEQFF
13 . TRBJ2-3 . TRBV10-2 TGCGCCAGCAGTGATCGAGTCGGGGATACGCAGTATTTT CASSDRVGDTQYF
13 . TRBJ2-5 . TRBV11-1 TGTGCCAGCAGCTTCTCTGCCCAAGAGACCCAGTACTTC CASSFSAQETQYF
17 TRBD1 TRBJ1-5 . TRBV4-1 TGCGCCGGCAGCCAAACCCGGGACAGAATTAGCAATCAGCCCCAGCATTTT CAGSQTRDRISNQPQHF
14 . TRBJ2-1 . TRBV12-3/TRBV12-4 TGTGCCAGCAGTTTAGGTTTAGTCTGGAATGAGCAGTTCTTC CASSLGLVWNEQFF
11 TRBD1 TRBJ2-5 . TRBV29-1 TGCAGCGTGGGGGACAGGGAGGCCCAGTACTTC CSVGDREAQYF
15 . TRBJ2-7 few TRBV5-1 TGCGCCAGCAGTCCCCTCCAGGGTGTTACCAACGAGCAGTACTTC CASSPLQGVTNEQYF
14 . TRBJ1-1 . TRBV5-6 TGTGCCAGCAGCATCCTGGACAGGAACACTGAAGCTTTCTTT CASSILDRNTEAFF
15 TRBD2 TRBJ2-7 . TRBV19 TGTGCCAGTAGTGTAAGCGGGGGCCCCTCTTACGAGCAGTACTTC CASSVSGGPSYEQYF
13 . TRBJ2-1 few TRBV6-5 TGTGCCAGCAGTCTGGGACACCACAATGAGCAGTTCTTC CASSLGHHNEQFF
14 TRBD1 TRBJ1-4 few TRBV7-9 TGTGCCAGCAGTCGGACAGGAGGTACTGAAAAACTGTTTTTT CASSRTGGTEKLFF
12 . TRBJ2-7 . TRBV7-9 TGTGCCAGCAGCTTAGATTGGGCCGAGCAGTACTTC CASSLDWAEQYF
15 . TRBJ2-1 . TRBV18 TGTGCCAGCTCACCCCAGGGCGGTGGGGTCAATGAGCAGTTCTTC CASSPQGGGVNEQFF
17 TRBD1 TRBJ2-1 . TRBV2 TGTGCCACCAAAAGCCGCCACGGGACAGGGGGTCTCAATGAGCAGTTCTTC CATKSRHGTGGLNEQFF
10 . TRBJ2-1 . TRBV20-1 TGCAATGCTAGCCGGCAGGGGCAGTTCTTC CNASRQGQFF
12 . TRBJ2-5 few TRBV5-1 TGCGCCAGCAGTAGAAGTATTGAGACCCAGTACTTC CASSRSIETQYF
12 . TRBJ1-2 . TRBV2 TGTGCCAGCAGTGAGCATAGCGGCGGCTACGCCTTC CASSEHSGGYAF
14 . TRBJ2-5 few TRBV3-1 TGTGCCAGCAGCCAACGTGGGGGGCTAGAGACCCAGTACTTC CASSQRGGLETQYF
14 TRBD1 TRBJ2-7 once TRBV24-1 TGTGCCACCACCCGGGACAGGGAGACCTACGAGCAGTACTTC CATTRDRETYEQYF
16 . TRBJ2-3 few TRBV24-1 TGTGCCACCAGTGATTCCAGGGACCTAACGACAGATACGCAGTATTTT CATSDSRDLTTDTQYF
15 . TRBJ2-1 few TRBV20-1 TGCAGTGCTGTCGATGGTAGGACAAAGGGCAATGAGCAGTTCTTC CSAVDGRTKGNEQFF
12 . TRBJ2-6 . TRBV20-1 TGCAGTGCCAGCTCTGGGGCCAACGTCCTGATTTTC CSASSGANVLIF
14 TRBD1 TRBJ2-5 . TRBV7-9 TGTGCCAGCAGCCCGGACAGGGACAAGGAGACCCAGTACTTC CASSPDRDKETQYF
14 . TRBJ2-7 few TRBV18 TGTGCCAGCTCACCACGAGGAGACCGCTACGAGCAGTACTTC CASSPRGDRYEQYF
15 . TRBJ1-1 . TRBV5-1 TGCGCCAGCAGCTTGGGTGCAGGGGCTGGTACTGAAGCTTTCTTT CASSLGAGAGTEAFF
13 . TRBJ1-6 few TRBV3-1 TGTGCCAGCAGCCAAGATCCCGGTTCACCCCTCCACTTT CASSQDPGSPLHF
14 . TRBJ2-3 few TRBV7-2 TGTGCCAGCAGCTTTAGAGAAAACGGAGATACGCAGTATTTT CASSFRENGDTQYF
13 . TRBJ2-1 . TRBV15 TGTGCCACCAGCAGCACAGGCTACAATGAGCAGTTCTTC CATSSTGYNEQFF
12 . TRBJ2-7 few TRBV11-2 TGTGCCAGCCGGAGGGGGGAAAATGAGCAGTACTTC CASRRGENEQYF
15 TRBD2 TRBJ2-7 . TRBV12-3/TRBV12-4 TGTGCCAGCAGTCCCAGCGGGGGGCTCAACTACGAGCAGTACTTC CASSPSGGLNYEQYF
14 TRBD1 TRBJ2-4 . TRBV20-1 TGCAGTGCTAGAGCCCCGACAGGGGGAAACATTCAGTACTTC CSARAPTGGNIQYF